This T cell receptor beta chain was profiled in a study of blood T cell repertoires in COVID-19. The overall study: T cells, B-cell-depleted T cells, or PBMCs provided the cDNA or gDNA that served as material.

Per germline, CDR1 MNHEY and CDR2 SVGAGI. Trimming cost V 10 bases and J 0 bases, with 16 bases left between them. The CDR3 covers 15 residues. Original analysis: Estimated nucleated cell counts came from reference gene primer amplification. This table comes from immunoSEQ multiplex PCR, and its TCRdb copy is limited to in-frame clones, with some not included. The DNA gave D and trimming, while V, J and clone size come from that table. The sample has around 260,000 clones, around 90% seen once. J is TRBJ1-5 and V is TRBV6-5; D is perhaps TRBD1 (5 bases). The source material was peripheral blood. This receptor was obtained from a human donor in a cohort sampled during active COVID-19. CDR3 nucleotide sequence: TGTGCCACCCAAGAACAGGACCTTAGCAATCAGCCCCAGCATTTT. Encoded protein: CATQEQDLSNQPQHF.